Here is one TCR beta chain with its context. Its antigen is not identified. The source of the sample is a study of PD-1 blockade in mismatch repair-deficient tumors. Regarding time point: identical approximately eleven-day culture without peptide (control). PCR or immunohistochemistry showed mismatch repair deficiency in every enrolled patient. A roughly nine-day in vitro culture was run per each of fewer than ten reactive peptides. An identically run culture lacking peptide was the fold-change baseline. Findings of the study overall: Tumor-resident clones, often absent from pretreatment blood, expanded after pembrolizumab and then contracted.

TCRdb's copy holds only in-frame clones and misses some; the assay was immunoSEQ multiplex PCR. The table includes around 13,000 clones, 80% to 90% detected once. CDR1 is MNHEY and CDR2 is SMNVEV in the germline V gene (reference sequence). CDR3 length: 15 amino acids. The junction had 15 bases not matched to a gene; V was cut back by 5 bases and J by 11 bases. The J gene is TRBJ2-3, the V gene TRBV27, with 8 bases matching TRBD1. The sample consisted of cells cultured in vitro, taken from a patient treated with pembrolizumab. This receptor was taken from an adult with mismatch repair-deficient cancer. The CDR3 region has the DNA TGTGCCAGCAGTCCGACAGGGGTCCTCCGGGGTGGGCAGTATTTT. It is translated as CASSPTGVLRGGQYF.